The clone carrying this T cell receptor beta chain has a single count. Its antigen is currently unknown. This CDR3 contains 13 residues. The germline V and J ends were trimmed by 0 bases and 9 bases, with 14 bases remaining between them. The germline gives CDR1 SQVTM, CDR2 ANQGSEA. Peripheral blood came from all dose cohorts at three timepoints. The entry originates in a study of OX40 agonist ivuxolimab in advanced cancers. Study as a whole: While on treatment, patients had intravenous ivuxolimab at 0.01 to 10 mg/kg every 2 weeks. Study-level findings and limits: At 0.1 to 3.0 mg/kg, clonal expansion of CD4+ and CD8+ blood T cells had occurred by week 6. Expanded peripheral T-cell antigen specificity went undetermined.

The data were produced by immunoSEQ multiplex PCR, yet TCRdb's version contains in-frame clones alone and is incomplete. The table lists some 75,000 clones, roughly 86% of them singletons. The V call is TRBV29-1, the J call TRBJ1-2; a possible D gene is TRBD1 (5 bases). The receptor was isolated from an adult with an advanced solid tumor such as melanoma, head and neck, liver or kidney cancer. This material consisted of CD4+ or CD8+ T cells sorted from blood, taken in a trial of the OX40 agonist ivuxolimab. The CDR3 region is CSVEDRSGGSYTF. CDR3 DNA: TGCAGCGTTGAAGATCGTAGCGGGGGTAGCTACACCTTC.